The entry below describes one T cell receptor beta chain. Antigen specificity is unknown. The study ran its PCR with 60 Vbeta and 13 Jbeta primers. The table came from immunoSEQ multiplex PCR; TCRdb's copy has only in-frame clones and leaves some out. Recorded for this sample: some 150,000 clones. The data derive from a study of cytomegalovirus exposure and HLA in healthy donors. Findings and limits, study-wide: Further analysis was carried out later, and it showed several of the most significant clusters appearing linked to common viral pathogens. The study labeled more than 150 TCR beta chains cytomegalovirus-associated. An ancestry cluster, one associated with Asian ancestry, reportedly showed fewer N-insertions than the approximately 720-donor mean in a later analysis. The authors excluded some V segments, including TRBV6-2 and TRBV6-3, as indistinguishable.

From germline, CDR1 is SGHTA and CDR2 FQGNSA. The CDR3 sequence is 14 residues long. The V segment lost 5 bases and the J segment 6 bases; nucleotides outside the gene matches: 9. The V gene is TRBV7-2, the J gene TRBJ2-7, with 8 positions matching TRBD1. The TCR was taken from a man aged 40-49 years in good health and CMV-seronegative. The sequencing input was PBMCs. Here the CDR3 reads CASSARQGLVEQYF. In DNA, the CDR3 is TGTGCCAGCAGCGCCCGACAGGGGTTGGTCGAGCAGTACTTC.